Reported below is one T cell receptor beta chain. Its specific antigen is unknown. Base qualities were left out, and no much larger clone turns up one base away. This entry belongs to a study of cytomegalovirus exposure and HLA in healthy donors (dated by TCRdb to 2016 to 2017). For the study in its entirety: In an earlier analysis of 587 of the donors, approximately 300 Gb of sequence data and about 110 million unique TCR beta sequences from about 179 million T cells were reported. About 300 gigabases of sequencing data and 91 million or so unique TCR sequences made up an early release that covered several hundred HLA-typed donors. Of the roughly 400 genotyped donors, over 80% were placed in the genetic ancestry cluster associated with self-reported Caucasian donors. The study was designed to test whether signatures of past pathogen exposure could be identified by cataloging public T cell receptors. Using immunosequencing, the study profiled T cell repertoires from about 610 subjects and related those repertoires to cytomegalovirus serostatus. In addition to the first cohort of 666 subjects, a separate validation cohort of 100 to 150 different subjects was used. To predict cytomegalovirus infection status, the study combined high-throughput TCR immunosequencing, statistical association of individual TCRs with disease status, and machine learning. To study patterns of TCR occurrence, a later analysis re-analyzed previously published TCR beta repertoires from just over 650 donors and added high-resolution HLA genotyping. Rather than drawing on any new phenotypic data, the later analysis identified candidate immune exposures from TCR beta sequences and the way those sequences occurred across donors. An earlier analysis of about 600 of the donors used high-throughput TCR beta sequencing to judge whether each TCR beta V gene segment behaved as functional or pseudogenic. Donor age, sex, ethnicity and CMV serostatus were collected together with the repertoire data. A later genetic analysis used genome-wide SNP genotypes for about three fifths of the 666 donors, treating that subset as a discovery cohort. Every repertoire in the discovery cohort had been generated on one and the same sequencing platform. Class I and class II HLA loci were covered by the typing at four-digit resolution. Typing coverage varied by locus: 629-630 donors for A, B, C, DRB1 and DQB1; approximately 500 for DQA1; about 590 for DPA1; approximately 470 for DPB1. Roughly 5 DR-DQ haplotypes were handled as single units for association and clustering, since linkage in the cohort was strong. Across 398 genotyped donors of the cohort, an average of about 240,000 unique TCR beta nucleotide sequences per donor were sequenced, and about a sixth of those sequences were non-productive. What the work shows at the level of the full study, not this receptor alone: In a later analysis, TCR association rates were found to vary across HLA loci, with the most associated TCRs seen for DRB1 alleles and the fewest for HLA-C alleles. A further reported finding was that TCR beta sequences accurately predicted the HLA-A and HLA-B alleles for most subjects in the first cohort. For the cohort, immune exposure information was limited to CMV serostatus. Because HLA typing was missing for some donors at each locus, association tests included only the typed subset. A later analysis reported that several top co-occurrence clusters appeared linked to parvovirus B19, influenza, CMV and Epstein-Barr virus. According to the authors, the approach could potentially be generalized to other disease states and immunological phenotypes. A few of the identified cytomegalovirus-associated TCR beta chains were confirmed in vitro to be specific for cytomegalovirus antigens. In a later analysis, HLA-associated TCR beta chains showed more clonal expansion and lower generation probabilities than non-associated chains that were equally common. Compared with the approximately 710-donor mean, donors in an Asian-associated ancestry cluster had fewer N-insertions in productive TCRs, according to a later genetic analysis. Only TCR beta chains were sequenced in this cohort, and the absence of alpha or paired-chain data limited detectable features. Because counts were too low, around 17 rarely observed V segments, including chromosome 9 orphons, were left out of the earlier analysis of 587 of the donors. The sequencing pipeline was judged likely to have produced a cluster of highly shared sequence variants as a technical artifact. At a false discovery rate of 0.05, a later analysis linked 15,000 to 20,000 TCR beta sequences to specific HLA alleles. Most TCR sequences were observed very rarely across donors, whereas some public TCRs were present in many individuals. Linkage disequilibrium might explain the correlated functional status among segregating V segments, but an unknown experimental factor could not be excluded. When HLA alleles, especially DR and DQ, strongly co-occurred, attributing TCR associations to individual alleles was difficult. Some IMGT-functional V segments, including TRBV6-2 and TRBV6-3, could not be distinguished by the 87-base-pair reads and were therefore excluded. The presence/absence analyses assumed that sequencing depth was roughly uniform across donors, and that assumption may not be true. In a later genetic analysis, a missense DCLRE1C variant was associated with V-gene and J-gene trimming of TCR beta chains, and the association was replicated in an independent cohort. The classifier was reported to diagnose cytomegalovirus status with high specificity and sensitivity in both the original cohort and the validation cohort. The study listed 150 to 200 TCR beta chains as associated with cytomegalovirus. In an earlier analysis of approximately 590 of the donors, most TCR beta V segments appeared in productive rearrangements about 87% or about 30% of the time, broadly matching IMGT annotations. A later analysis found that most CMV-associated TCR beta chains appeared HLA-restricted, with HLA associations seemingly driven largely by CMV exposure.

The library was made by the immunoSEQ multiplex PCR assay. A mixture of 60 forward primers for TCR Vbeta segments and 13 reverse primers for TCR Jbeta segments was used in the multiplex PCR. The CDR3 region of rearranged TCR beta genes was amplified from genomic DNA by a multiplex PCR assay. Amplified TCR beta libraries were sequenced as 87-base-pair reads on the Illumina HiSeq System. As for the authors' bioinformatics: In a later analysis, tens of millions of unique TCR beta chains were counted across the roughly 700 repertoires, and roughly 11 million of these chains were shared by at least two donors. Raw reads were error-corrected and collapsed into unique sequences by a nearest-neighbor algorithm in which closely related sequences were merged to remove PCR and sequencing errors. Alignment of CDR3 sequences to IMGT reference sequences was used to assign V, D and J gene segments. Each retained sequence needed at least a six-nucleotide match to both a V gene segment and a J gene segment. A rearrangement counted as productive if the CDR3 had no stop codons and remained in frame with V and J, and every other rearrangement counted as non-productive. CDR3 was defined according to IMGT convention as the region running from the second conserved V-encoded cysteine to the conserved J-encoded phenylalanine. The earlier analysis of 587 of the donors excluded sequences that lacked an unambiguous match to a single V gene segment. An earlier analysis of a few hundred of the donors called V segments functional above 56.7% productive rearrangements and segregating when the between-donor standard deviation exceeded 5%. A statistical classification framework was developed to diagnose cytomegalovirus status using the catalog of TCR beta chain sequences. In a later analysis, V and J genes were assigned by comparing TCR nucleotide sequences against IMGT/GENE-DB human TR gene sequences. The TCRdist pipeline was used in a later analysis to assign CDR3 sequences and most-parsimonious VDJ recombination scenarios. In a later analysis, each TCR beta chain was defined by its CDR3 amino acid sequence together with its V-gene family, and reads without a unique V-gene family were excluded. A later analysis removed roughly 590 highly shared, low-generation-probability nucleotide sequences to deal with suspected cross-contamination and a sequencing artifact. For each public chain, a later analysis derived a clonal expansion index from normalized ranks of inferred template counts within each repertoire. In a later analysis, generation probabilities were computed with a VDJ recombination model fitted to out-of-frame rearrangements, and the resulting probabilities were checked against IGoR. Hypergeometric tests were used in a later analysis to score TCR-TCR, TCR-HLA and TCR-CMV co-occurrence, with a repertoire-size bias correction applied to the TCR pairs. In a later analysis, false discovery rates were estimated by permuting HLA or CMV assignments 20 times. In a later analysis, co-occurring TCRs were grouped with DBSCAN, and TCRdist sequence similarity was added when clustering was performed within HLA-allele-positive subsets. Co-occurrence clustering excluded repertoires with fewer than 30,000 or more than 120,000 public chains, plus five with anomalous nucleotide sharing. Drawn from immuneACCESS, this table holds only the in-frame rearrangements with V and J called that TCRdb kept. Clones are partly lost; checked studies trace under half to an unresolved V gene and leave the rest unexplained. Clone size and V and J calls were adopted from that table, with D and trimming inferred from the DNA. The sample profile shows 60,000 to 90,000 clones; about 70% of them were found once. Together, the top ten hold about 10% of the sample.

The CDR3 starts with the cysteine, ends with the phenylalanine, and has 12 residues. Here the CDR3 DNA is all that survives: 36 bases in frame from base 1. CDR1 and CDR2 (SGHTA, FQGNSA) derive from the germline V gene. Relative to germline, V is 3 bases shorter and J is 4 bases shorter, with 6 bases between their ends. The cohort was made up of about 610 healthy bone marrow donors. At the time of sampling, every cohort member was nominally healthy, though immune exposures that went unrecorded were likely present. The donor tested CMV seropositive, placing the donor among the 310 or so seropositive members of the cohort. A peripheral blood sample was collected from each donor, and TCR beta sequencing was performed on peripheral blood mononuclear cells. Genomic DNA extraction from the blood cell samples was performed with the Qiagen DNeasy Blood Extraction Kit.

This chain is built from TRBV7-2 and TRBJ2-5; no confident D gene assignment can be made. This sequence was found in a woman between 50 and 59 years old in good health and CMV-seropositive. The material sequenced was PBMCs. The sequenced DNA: TGTGCCAGCAGCTTTATCGGAGAGACCCAGTACTTC. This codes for CASSFIGETQYF. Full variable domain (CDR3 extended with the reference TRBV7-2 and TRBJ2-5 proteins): GAGVSQSPSNKVTEKGKDVELRCDPISGHTALYWYRQSLGQGLEFLIYFQGNSAPDKSGLPSDRFSAERTGGSVSTLTIQRTQQEDSAVYLCASSFIGETQYFGPGTRLLVL.